This is a list of T cell receptor beta chains from one sample in a study of blood T cell repertoires in COVID-19. TCRdb's table, derived via immunoSEQ multiplex PCR, lists solely in-frame clones and lacks some. Counted here are tens of thousands of clones, 82% occurring once; the ten biggest clones make up roughly 12%. Specimen: peripheral blood. The source is a human donor in a cohort sampled during active COVID-19. Each CDR3 is given with its conserved first and last residue. D genes are given only for firm matches. Rows give clone size only sometimes, using once, few, many, or a class for an expanded clone.

abundance	v_gene	d_gene	j_gene	CDR3nt	CDR3aa
NA	TRBV4-1	NA	TRBJ1-2	TGCGCCAGCAGCCTCGATACCAGTGTATTTTATGGCTACACCTTC	CASSLDTSVFYGYTF
NA	TRBV12-3/TRBV12-4	NA	TRBJ1-1	TGTGCCAGCAGTTTAAGAGCGAACACTGAAGCTTTCTTT	CASSLRANTEAFF
NA	TRBV7-2	NA	TRBJ2-1	TGTGCCAGCAGCTTTGCGAGCATCGCTAATGAGCAGTTCTTC	CASSFASIANEQFF
NA	TRBV2	TRBD2	TRBJ2-2	TGTGCCAGCAGAAGGACTAGCGGCAACACCGGGGAGCTGTTTTTT	CASRRTSGNTGELFF
NA	TRBV27	TRBD1	TRBJ1-2	TGTGCCAGCAGGCCACCCGACAGGGTGTATGGCTACACCTTC	CASRPPDRVYGYTF
NA	TRBV11-3	NA	TRBJ2-1	TGTGCCAGCAGCTTAAGGGGGGGTGAGCAGTTCTTC	CASSLRGGEQFF
few	TRBV10-3	TRBD2	TRBJ2-5	TGTGCCACCGTCCCGGGACTAGCGACCTTAGAGACCCAGTACTTC	CATVPGLATLETQYF
NA	TRBV27	NA	TRBJ2-1	TGTGCCAGCAGTACGCCGGGTCACAATGAGCAGTTCTTC	CASSTPGHNEQFF
NA	TRBV18	NA	TRBJ2-3	TGTGCCAGCTCACCCCAGGGGAAAGGGAGCACAGATACGCAGTATTTT	CASSPQGKGSTDTQYF
NA	TRBV29-1	TRBD2	TRBJ2-3	TGCAGCGTTGAAGATCGAGGGACTAGCGTTACGCAGTATTTT	CSVEDRGTSVTQYF
NA	TRBV5-1	TRBD1	TRBJ2-4	TGCGCCAGCAGCTTCCGGGACAGGGGTCATCTAGCCAAAAACATTCAGTACTTC	CASSFRDRGHLAKNIQYF
NA	TRBV2	TRBD1	TRBJ1-2	TGTGCCAGCAGTGGTCCGGGACAGGGGTTTGGCTACACCTTC	CASSGPGQGFGYTF
NA	TRBV19	TRBD1	TRBJ2-7	TGTGCCAGTCAACGCCGGTTGGGACAGGGATACGAGCAGTACTTC	CASQRRLGQGYEQYF
NA	TRBV11-2	NA	TRBJ2-6	TGTGCCAGCAGCTTATCGGGGGCTAGCGGCTACTCTGGGGCCAACGTCCTGACTTTC	CASSLSGASGYSGANVLTF
NA	TRBV6-5	TRBD1	TRBJ1-6	TGTGCCAGCAGCCTGACAGGGGGGGGTTCACCCCTCCACTTT	CASSLTGGGSPLHF
NA	TRBV19	TRBD1	TRBJ2-7	TGTGCCAGTATCGGACAGGGAGTAGGCGAGCAGTACTTC	CASIGQGVGEQYF
NA	TRBV28	TRBD1	TRBJ1-5	TGTGCCAGCAGTTTAGGGGACAGGGGGCGAGGTCAGCCCCAGCATTTT	CASSLGDRGRGQPQHF
NA	TRBV6-5	TRBD2	TRBJ2-6	TGTGCCACGGGGGGGGGCAGAGCCTGGGCCAACGTCCTGACTTTC	CATGGGRAWANVLTF
NA	TRBV3-1/TRBV3-2	NA	TRBJ2-5	TGTGCCAGCAGCCCCGAACGGAGCGGGCAGTACTTC	CASSPERSGQYF
NA	TRBV6-2/TRBV6-3	TRBD2	TRBJ2-1	TGTGCCAGCAGTTACTTACGACTAGCGGGTTACAATGAGCAGTTCTTC	CASSYLRLAGYNEQFF
NA	TRBV24-1	NA	TRBJ1-2	TGTGCCACCAGTGATCCCGCCGGGGATGGCTACACCTTC	CATSDPAGDGYTF
NA	TRBV14	TRBD2	TRBJ2-5	TGTGCCAGCAGCCCCCTTGGGGGGGAGGAGACCCAGTACTTC	CASSPLGGEETQYF
once	TRBV18	NA	TRBJ2-3	TGTGCCAGCTCACCACCGGTAGGGGGAGATACGCAGTATTTT	CASSPPVGGDTQYF
NA	TRBV25-1	NA	TRBJ1-2	TGTGCCAGCAGTGAAGGGGCACGTGGCTACACCTTC	CASSEGARGYTF
NA	TRBV3-1/TRBV3-2	NA	TRBJ1-5	TGTGCCAGCAGCCTTAGCGGGAGCAATCAGCCCCAGCATTTT	CASSLSGSNQPQHF
once	TRBV29-1	TRBD2	TRBJ2-1	TGCAGCTTCTTCAAGGGACTAGCCAACAATGAGCAGTTCTTC	CSFFKGLANNEQFF
NA	TRBV2	TRBD2	TRBJ2-7	TGTGCCAGCAGTGCCTTAGCGGGGGGAATCTACGAGCAGTACTTC	CASSALAGGIYEQYF
few	TRBV21-1	NA	TRBJ1-4	TGTGCCAGCAGCAAAGATTTAGGGGGTCCGGAAAAACTGTTTTTT	CASSKDLGGPEKLFF
NA	TRBV10-3	NA	TRBJ2-7	TGTGCCATCAGTGAGGACGGGTCCTACGAGCAGTACTTC	CAISEDGSYEQYF
NA	TRBV5-6	TRBD1	TRBJ1-2	TGTGCCAGCAGTTACAGGGGGCTCCTTCGTGGCTACACCTTC	CASSYRGLLRGYTF
many	TRBV28	TRBD1	TRBJ1-5	TGTGCCAGCAGTGCAGGGACAGGGTATCAGCCCCAGCATTTT	CASSAGTGYQPQHF
once	TRBV14	NA	TRBJ2-6	TGTGCCAGCAGCCCAGTCAGGGCTGGGGCCAACGTCCTGACTTTC	CASSPVRAGANVLTF
once	TRBV19	NA	TRBJ2-1	TGTGCCAGTAGTTTCTGGACGGGCGCGGGTAATGAGCAGTTCTTC	CASSFWTGAGNEQFF
NA	TRBV6-5	TRBD1	TRBJ1-4	TGTGCCACTAGGGACAGGGTGGAAAAACTGTTTTTT	CATRDRVEKLFF
many	TRBV2	NA	TRBJ1-6	TGTGCCTCCCAATCCTCCTATAATTCACCCCTCCACTTT	CASQSSYNSPLHF
NA	TRBV15	NA	TRBJ2-1	TGTGCCACCAGCAGAGATAGAACAGGACGGAGCTCCTACAATGAGCAGTTCTTC	CATSRDRTGRSSYNEQFF
NA	TRBV2	TRBD1	TRBJ1-2	TGTGCCAGCAGACAGGGGGCCTCTGGCTACACCTTC	CASRQGASGYTF
NA	TRBV12-3/TRBV12-4	NA	TRBJ1-1	TGTGCCAGCAGTTTGCGGACTGAAGCTTTCTTT	CASSLRTEAFF
once	TRBV6-5	NA	TRBJ2-4	TGTGCCAGCAGTTCGTTCGGGGATAGGAGGAACATTCAGTACTTC	CASSSFGDRRNIQYF
NA	TRBV20-1	NA	TRBJ2-3	TGCAGTGCTAGTTCTCCCCTGGGTACCGAGCGGTATACGCAGTATTTT	CSASSPLGTERYTQYF
NA	TRBV5-1	NA	TRBJ2-1	TGCGCCAGCAGCTTGGCCGATGCGGGCTACAATGAGCAGTTCTTC	CASSLADAGYNEQFF
once	TRBV7-8	NA	TRBJ1-5	TGTGCCAGCAGCTTAGAGGCAGCGGGCAAGCCCCAGCATTTT	CASSLEAAGKPQHF
few	TRBV18	NA	TRBJ2-7	TGTGCCAGCTCGACCGAAGGGGTTCGAGAGCAGTACTTC	CASSTEGVREQYF
NA	TRBV9	TRBD2	TRBJ2-1	TGTGCCAGCAGCGGTAGCGGGGGGACACCCTACAATGAGCAGTTCTTC	CASSGSGGTPYNEQFF
NA	TRBV11-3	NA	TRBJ1-6	TGTGCCAGCAGTGTTCAGGTTAATTCACCCCTCCACTTT	CASSVQVNSPLHF
NA	TRBV5-1	NA	TRBJ1-1	TGCGCCAGCAGCCCCGGACGGGGGAACACTGAAGCTTTCTTT	CASSPGRGNTEAFF
few	TRBV19	TRBD1	TRBJ1-1	TGTGCCAGCCTCGACAGGGGAGACACTGAAGCTTTCTTT	CASLDRGDTEAFF
NA	TRBV6-6	TRBD1	TRBJ1-2	TGTGCCAGCAGTCGACAGGGGGCTGGCGGCTACACCTTC	CASSRQGAGGYTF
NA	TRBV5-6	NA	TRBJ1-6	TGTGCCAGCAGCTTGGATGGGTGGGGAGGCAATTCACCCCTCCACTTT	CASSLDGWGGNSPLHF
few	TRBV28	NA	TRBJ1-4	TGTGCCAGCAGTCTATCACTCGACAGGAAAGGGAATGAAAAACTGTTTTTT	CASSLSLDRKGNEKLFF
NA	TRBV19	NA	TRBJ1-4	TGTGCCAGTAGTATAGGTGGGGCCTCTTCTGAAAAACTGTTTTTT	CASSIGGASSEKLFF
NA	TRBV5-6	NA	TRBJ2-2	TGTGCCAGCAGCTTCGTCAGCGGCACCGGGGAGCTGTTTTTT	CASSFVSGTGELFF
few	TRBV7-9	TRBD1	TRBJ1-2	TGTGCCAGCAGCTTAAATCGGGACAGGGCCCATGGCTACACCTTC	CASSLNRDRAHGYTF
NA	TRBV5-4	NA	TRBJ2-7	TGTGCCAGCAGCTTCTGGGGCGGTAGGGACTACGAGCAGTACTTC	CASSFWGGRDYEQYF
NA	TRBV5-5	TRBD2	TRBJ2-3	TGTGCCAGCAGCTTGCGGGGGGGCGGAGATACGCAGTATTTT	CASSLRGGGDTQYF
NA	TRBV7-9	TRBD1	TRBJ2-1	TGTGCCAGCAGCACGACAGGGTTGGATGAGCAGTTCTTC	CASSTTGLDEQFF
NA	TRBV25-1	TRBD2	TRBJ2-1	TGTGCCAGCAGTGACCCCACGGGGGGGTTTGAGCAGTTCTTC	CASSDPTGGFEQFF